This T cell receptor (beta chain) was captured by sequencing in a study of cytomegalovirus exposure and HLA in healthy donors. General study findings and limits: A list of 150 or so TCR beta chains associated with cytomegalovirus was given. Earlier analysis yielded a pattern in which most TCR beta V segments were productive about 90% or about 30% of the time.

In nominal health when sampled, donors likely had unrecorded immune exposures nonetheless. The CDR3 length is 16 residues. Germline CDR1 is LNHDA and CDR2 is SQIVND (reference sequence). V shed 0 bases, J shed 3 bases, and the junction held 2 bases outside the gene matches. The PCR used 60 Vbeta and 13 Jbeta primers. Only in-frame clones appear in the TCRdb table, and some are missing; sequencing was by immunoSEQ multiplex PCR. The sample carries fewer than 200,000 clones, around 86% recorded once. In the case of this clone: Its antigen remains unknown.

The sequence was collected from a man between 45 and 60 years old in good health and CMV-seronegative. V gene TRBV19 combines with J gene TRBJ2-6; 7 nucleotides agree with TRBD1. The specimen was PBMCs. The CDR3 DNA follows: TGTGCCAGTAGTATAGATACAGGGGTTGGGGCCAACGTCCTGACTTTC. This gives the protein CASSIDTGVGANVLTF.